The entry below describes one T cell receptor (beta chain). The data are from a study of blood T cells in healthy people across ages. In germline, CDR1 is MNHNS, CDR2 SASEGT. The CDR3 totals 13 residues. The ends lost 6 bases at V and 5 bases at J; junction bases unmatched: 2. PCR was performed a second time for roughly 7 to 11 cycles using a sample-barcoded 5' primer and a J-beta primer mix. TCRdb used MiXCR to reprocess the 5' RACE reads, holding one entry per CDR3 protein. The table shows about 1 million distinct CDR3 sequences, with 45% occurring only once. The receptor was derived from an older woman in good health. The genes are TRBV6-1 and TRBJ2-5, with 11 bases fitting TRBD2. Input material: blood. The CDR3 DNA reads as TGTGCCAGCAGACCTAGCGGGGGGGAGACCCAGTACTTC. Its protein product is CASRPSGGETQYF.